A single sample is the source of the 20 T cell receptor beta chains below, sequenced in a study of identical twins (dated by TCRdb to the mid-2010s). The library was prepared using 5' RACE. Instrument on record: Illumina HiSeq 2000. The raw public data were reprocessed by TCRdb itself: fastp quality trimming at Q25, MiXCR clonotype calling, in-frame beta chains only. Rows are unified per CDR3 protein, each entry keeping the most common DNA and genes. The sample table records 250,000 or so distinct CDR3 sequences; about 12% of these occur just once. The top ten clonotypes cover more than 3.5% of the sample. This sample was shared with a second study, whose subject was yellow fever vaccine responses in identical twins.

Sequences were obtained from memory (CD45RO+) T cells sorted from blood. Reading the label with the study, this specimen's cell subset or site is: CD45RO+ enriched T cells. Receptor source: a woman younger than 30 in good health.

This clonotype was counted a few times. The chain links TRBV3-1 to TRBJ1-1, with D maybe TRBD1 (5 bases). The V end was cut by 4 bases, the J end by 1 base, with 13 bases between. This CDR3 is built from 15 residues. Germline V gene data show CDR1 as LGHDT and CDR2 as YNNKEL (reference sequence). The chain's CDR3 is CASSRRDRKNTEAFF. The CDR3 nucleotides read TGTGCCAGCAGCCGTAGGGACCGAAAGAACACTGAAGCTTTCTTT.

The CDR3 loop is CAHSPPGLSGYEQYF. The CDR3 DNA follows: TGTGCCCACTCCCCCCCGGGACTTAGCGGCTACGAGCAGTACTTC. This chain joins TRBV28 and TRBJ2-7, with D perhaps TRBD2 (6 bases). V was pared by 11 bases and J by 3 bases, with 23 bases between. This CDR3 has 15 residues. Germline V CDR1 and CDR2: MDHEN, SYDVKM.

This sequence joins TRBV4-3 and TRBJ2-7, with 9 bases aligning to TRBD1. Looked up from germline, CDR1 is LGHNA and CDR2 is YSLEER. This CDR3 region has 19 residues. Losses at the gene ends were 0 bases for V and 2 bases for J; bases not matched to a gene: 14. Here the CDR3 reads CASSQDTPSKGQGPYEQYF. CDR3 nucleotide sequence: TGCGCCAGCAGCCAAGATACCCCCTCCAAGGGACAGGGACCCTACGAGCAGTACTTC.

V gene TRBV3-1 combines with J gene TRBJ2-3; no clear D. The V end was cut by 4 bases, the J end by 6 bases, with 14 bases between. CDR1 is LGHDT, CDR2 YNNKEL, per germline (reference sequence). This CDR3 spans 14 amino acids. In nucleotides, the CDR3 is TGTGCCAGCAGCCTAGGATTGATGGCTGATACGCAGTATTTT. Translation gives CASSLGLMADTQYF.

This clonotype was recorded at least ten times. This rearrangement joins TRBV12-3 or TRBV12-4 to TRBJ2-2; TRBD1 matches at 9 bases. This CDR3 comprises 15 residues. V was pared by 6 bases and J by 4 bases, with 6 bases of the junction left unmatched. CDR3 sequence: CASSRQGGGTGELFF. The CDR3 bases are TGTGCCAGCAGCCGACAGGGGGGCGGCACCGGGGAGCTGTTTTTT.

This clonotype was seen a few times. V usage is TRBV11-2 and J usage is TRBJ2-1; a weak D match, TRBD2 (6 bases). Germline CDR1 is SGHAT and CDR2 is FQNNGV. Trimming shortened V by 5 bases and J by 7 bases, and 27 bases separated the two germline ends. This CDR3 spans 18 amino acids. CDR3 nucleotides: TGTGCCAGCAGCCCTCGAGTTGGTAGCGGCCTCTCGACGAATGAGCAGTTCTTC. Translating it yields CASSPRVGSGLSTNEQFF. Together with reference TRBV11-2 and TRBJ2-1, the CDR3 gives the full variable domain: EAGVAQSPRYKIIEKRQSVAFWCNPISGHATLYWYQQILGQGPKLLIQFQNNGVVDDSQLPKDRFSAERLKGVDSTLKIQPAKLEDSAVYLCASSPRVGSGLSTNEQFFGPGTRLTVL.

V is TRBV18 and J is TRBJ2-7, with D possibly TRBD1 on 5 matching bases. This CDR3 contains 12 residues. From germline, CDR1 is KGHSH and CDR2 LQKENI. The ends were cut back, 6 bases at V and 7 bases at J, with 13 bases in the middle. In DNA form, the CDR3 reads TGTGCCAGCTCCCCTGGGGCCAGGGAGCAGTACTTC. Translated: CASSPGAREQYF.

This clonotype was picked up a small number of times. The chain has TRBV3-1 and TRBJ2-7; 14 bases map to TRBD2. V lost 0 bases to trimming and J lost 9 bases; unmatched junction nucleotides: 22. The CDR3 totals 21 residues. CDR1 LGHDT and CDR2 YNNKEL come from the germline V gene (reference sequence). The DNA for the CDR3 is TGTGCCAGCAGCCAAGATTTCTCCGGAAGGACTAGCGGGAGGACTGGTTCGTGGCAGTACTTC. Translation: CASSQDFSGRTSGRTGSWQYF.

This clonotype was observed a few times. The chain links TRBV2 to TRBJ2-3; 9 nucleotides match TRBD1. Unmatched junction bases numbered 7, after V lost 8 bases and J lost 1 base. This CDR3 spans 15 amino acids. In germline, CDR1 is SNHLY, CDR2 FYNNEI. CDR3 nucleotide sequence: TGTGCCAGCTCCTTCGGGACAGGGCGCACAGATACGCAGTATTTT. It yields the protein CASSFGTGRTDTQYF.

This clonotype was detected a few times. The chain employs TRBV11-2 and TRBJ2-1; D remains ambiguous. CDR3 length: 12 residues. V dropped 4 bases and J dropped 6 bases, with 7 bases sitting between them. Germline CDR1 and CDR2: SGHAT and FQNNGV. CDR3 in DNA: TGTGCCAGCAGCTCCCTCCGCAATGAGCAGTTCTTC. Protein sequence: CASSSLRNEQFF.

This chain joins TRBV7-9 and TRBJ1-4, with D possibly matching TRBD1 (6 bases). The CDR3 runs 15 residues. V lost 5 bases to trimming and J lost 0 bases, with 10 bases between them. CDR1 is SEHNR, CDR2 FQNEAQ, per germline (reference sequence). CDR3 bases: TGTGCCAGCAGCATCGGGACAACAACTAATGAAAAACTGTTTTTT. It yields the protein CASSIGTTTNEKLFF.

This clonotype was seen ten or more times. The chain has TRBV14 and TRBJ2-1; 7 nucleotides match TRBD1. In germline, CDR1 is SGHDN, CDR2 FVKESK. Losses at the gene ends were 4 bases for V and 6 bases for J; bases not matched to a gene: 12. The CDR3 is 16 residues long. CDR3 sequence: CASSPRQGTHFNEQFF. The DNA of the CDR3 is TGTGCCAGCAGCCCACGACAGGGAACCCATTTCAATGAGCAGTTCTTC.

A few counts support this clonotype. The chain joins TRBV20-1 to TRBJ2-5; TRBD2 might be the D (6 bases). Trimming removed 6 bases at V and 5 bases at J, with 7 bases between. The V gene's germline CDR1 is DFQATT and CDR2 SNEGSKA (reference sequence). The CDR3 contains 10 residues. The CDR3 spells CSAGRETQYF. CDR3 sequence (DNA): TGCAGTGCAGGGAGGGAGACCCAGTACTTC.

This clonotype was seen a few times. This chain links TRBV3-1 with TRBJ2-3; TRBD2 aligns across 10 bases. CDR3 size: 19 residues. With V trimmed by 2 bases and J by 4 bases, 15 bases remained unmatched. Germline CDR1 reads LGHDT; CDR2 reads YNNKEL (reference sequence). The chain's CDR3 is CASSQLPGASGRAPDTQYF. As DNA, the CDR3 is TGTGCCAGCAGCCAACTACCTGGCGCGAGCGGGAGGGCCCCAGATACGCAGTATTTT.

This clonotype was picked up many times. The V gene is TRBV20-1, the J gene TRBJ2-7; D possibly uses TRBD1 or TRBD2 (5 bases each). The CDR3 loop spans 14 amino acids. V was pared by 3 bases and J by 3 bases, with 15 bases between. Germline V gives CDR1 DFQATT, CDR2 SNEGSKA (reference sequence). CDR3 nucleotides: TGCAGTGCTAGTATAGGGACCTTTCTCTACGAGCAGTACTTC. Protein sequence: CSASIGTFLYEQYF.

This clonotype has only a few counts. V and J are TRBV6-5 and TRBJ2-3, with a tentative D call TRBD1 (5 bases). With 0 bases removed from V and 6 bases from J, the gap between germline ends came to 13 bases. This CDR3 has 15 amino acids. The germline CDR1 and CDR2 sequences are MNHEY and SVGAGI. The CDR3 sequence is CASSYSGPQADTQYF. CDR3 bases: TGTGCCAGCAGTTACTCGGGGCCCCAAGCGGATACGCAGTATTTT.

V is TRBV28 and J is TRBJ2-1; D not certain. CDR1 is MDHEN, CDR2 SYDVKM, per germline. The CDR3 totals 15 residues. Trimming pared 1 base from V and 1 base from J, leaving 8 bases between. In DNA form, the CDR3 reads TGTGCCAGCAGTTTATATGGGGATTCCTACAATGAGCAGTTCTTC. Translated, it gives CASSLYGDSYNEQFF.

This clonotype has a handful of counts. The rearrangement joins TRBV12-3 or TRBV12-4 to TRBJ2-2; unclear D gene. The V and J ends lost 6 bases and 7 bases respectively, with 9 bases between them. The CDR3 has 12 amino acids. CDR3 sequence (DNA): TGTGCCAGCAGACCAGCCATCGGGGAGCTGTTTTTT. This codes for CASRPAIGELFF.

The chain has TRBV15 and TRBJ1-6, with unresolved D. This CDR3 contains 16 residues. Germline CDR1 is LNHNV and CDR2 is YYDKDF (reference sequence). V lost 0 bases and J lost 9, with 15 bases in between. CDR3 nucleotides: TGTGCCACCAGCAGAGATCGGGATCGGGGAGGTTCACCCCTCCACTTT. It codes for CATSRDRDRGGSPLHF.

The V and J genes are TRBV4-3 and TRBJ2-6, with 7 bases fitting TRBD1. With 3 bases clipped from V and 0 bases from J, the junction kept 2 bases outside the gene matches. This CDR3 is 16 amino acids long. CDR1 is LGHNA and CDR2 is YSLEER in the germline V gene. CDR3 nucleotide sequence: TGCGCCAGCAGCCAGAACAGGGGCTCTGGGGCCAACGTCCTGACTTTC. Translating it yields CASSQNRGSGANVLTF.